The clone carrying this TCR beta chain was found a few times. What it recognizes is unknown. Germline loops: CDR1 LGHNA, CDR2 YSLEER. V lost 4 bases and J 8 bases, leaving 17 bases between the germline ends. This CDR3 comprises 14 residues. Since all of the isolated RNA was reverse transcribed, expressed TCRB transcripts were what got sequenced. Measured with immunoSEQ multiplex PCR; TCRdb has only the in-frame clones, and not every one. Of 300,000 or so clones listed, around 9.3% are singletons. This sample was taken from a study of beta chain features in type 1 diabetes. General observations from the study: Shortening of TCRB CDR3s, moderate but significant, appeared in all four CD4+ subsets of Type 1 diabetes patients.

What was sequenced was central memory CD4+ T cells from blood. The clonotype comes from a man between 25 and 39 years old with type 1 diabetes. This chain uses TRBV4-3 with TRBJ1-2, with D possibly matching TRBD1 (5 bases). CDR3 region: CASSPGGTSGGYTF. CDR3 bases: TGCGCCAGCAGCCCTGGGGGGACCTCGGGAGGCTACACCTTC.